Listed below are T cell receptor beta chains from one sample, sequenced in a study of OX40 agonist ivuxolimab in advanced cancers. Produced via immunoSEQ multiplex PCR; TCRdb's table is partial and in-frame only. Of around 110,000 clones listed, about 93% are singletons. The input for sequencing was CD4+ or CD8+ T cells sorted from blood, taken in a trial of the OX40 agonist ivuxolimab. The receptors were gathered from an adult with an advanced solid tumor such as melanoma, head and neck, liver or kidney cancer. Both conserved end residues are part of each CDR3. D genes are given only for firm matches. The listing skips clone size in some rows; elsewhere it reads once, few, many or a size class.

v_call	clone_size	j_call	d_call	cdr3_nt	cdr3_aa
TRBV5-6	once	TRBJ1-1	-	TGTGCCAGCAGCTTCATGGCGAACACTGAAGCTTTCTTT	CASSFMANTEAFF
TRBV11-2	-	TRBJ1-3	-	TGTGCCAGCAGCTTTACGATAAGGGCTCTCTCTGGAAACACCATATATTTT	CASSFTIRALSGNTIYF
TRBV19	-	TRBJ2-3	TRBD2	TGTGCCAGTAGTAGCCCGGGGGGTGTCGCAGATACGCAGTATTTT	CASSSPGGVADTQYF
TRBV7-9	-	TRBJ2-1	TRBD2	TGTGCCAGCAGCCTAGACCTAGCGGTGCTAGATGAGCAGTTCTTC	CASSLDLAVLDEQFF
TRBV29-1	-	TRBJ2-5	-	TGCAGCGTTCCTCCGGACAGCGACCAAGAGACCCAGTACTTC	CSVPPDSDQETQYF
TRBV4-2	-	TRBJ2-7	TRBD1	TGTGCCAGCAGCCAACGCGACAGGGGGCATTACGAGCAGTACTTC	CASSQRDRGHYEQYF
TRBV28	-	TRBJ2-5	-	TGTGCCAGCAGTTTATTAGTGGGCACCCAGTACTTC	CASSLLVGTQYF
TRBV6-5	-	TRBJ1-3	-	TGTGCCAGCAGTCGGACGTCTGGAAACACCATATATTTT	CASSRTSGNTIYF
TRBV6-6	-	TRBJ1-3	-	TGTGCCAGCAGTTACTCTTCGGACGGTGGAAACACCATATATTTT	CASSYSSDGGNTIYF
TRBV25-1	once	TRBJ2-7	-	TGTGCCAGCAGCGACCAGGGAACGGCGGCGTTCCTCTACGAGCAGTACTTC	CASSDQGTAAFLYEQYF
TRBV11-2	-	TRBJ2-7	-	TGTGCCAGCAGCTCCTCCTCGGGCTACGAGCAGTACTTC	CASSSSSGYEQYF
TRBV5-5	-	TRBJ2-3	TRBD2	TGTGCCAGCAGCTTGAATAGCGGGACGCAGGGTACGCAGTATTTT	CASSLNSGTQGTQYF
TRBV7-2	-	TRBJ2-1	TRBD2	TGTGCCAGCAGCTTAGGCCTAACTAGCGGGAGAAATGAGCAGTTCTTC	CASSLGLTSGRNEQFF
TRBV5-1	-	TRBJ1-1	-	TGCGCCAGCAGCTTGGGAGCCGATGGAACTGAAGCTTTCTTT	CASSLGADGTEAFF
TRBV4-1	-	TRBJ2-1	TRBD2	TGCGCCAGCAGCCAGGAACCCGGGACTAGCCTTTACAATGAGCAGTTCTTC	CASSQEPGTSLYNEQFF
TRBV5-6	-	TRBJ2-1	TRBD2	TGTGCCAGCAGCCGCCTGGCTCGCGGGGGGAGGTACAATGAGCAGTTCTTC	CASSRLARGGRYNEQFF
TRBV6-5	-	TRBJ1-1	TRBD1	TGTGCCAGCAGTAGGGGACAGGGAGGAGGTACTGAAGCTTTCTTT	CASSRGQGGGTEAFF
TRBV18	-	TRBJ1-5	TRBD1	TGTGCCAGCTCACCGCTGGGACAGAATCAGCCCCAGCATTTT	CASSPLGQNQPQHF
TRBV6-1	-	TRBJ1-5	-	TGTGCCAGCAGTGAAGCCGCGGGGCTTCTGGGGCAGCCCCAGCATTTT	CASSEAAGLLGQPQHF
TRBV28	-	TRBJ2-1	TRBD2	TGTGCCAGCCGATCTAGCGGGAGTTTCAATGAGCAGTTCTTC	CASRSSGSFNEQFF
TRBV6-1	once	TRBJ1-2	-	TGTGCCAGCAGTGTGGCCCTCTTAGGCGGCTATGGCTACACCTTC	CASSVALLGGYGYTF
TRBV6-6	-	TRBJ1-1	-	TGTGCCAGCAATAGGGGAGGTAGGAACACTGAAGCTTTCTTT	CASNRGGRNTEAFF
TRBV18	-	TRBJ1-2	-	TGTGCCAGCTCGCTAAATCGCTTAGGGGGAACTAACTATGGCTACACCTTC	CASSLNRLGGTNYGYTF
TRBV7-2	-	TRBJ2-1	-	TGTGCCAGCAGCTTAGTTAGGGGATATGAGCAGTTCTTC	CASSLVRGYEQFF
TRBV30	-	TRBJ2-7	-	TGTGCCTGGAGTGGCGGCTTCTTGTACGAGCAGTACTTC	CAWSGGFLYEQYF
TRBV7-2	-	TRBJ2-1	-	TGTGCCAGCAGCTTAGGGGGAGCAGTGGGGCAGTTCTTC	CASSLGGAVGQFF
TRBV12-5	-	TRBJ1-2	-	TGTGCTAGTGGTTTGGGCGGGGTTGGGGGCTACACCTTC	CASGLGGVGGYTF
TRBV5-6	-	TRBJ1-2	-	TGTGCCAGCAGCCCCGAGGGCTTCTATGGCTACACCTTC	CASSPEGFYGYTF
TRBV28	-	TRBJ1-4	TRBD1	TGTGCCAGCAGTGTGACAGGGGGATTTATTGGAAAACTGTTTTTT	CASSVTGGFIGKLFF
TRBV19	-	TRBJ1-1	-	TGTGCCAGTAGCGAGGGCCCGGTAGCTTTCTTT	CASSEGPVAFF
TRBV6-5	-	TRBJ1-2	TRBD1	TGTGCCAGCAGATCCGACAGGGCAGAGGGCTACACCTTC	CASRSDRAEGYTF
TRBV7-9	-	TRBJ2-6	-	TGTGCCAGCAGCCCGATCCCCTCTGGGGCCAACGTCCTGACTTTC	CASSPIPSGANVLTF
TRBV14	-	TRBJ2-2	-	TGTGCCAGCAGCCCAGGGGTGAAGAGTGCCGGGGAGCTGTTTTTT	CASSPGVKSAGELFF